The clone carrying this T cell receptor (beta chain) was seen only a few times. Antigen specificity is unknown. The data are from a study of T cell responses to AZD1222 COVID-19 vaccine. Broader study findings: Reportedly, nearly half the spike-specific TCRs target unmutated variant regions.

The table came from immunoSEQ multiplex PCR; TCRdb's copy has only in-frame clones and leaves some out. The data hold approximately 110,000 clones, with roughly 87% observed a single time. The V segment lost 6 bases and the J segment 9 bases; nucleotides outside the gene matches: 5. The CDR3 covers 14 residues. CDR1 is SEHNR, CDR2 FQNEAQ, per germline (reference sequence). The sample in question was peripheral blood, obtained on day 0 of AZD1222 vaccination. The clonotype comes from an adult in good health. The chain is built from TRBV7-9 and TRBJ1-6; 10 bases are shared with TRBD1. The chain's CDR3 is CASSSRTGGSPLHF. The CDR3 region has the DNA TGTGCCAGCAGTTCTCGGACAGGGGGTTCACCCCTCCACTTT.